These T cell receptor beta chains were read from a single sample in a study of T cells after yellow fever vaccination. TCRdb reprocessed the 5' RACE reads via MiXCR and lists one record per CDR3 protein. This sample carries almost 600,000 distinct CDR3 sequences, approximately 15% of them seen once, and the ten largest clones take over 12%. The source was PBMCs, collected on the day of the yellow fever booster vaccination. The receptor set was obtained from a man aged 25-45 years who received the YFV17D yellow fever vaccine. Each CDR3 is given with its conserved first and last residue. The D gene is left open where the match is weak. Clone size is stated in some rows and not others, as once, few, many or a class when expanded.

>TRBV20-1|few|TRBJ2-7|.
CSAAGPRYEQYF
TGCAGTGCCGCTGGCCCGCGCTACGAGCAGTACTTC
>TRBV6-1|.|TRBJ1-5|TRBD1
CASSEFDRDQPQHF
TGTGCCAGCAGTGAATTCGACAGGGATCAGCCCCAGCATTTT
>TRBV7-6|few|TRBJ1-6|TRBD1
CASSTWTGRRTLHF
TGTGCCAGCAGCACTTGGACAGGGCGTCGCACCCTCCACTTT
>TRBV28|.|TRBJ2-7|.
CASIEDSPSGEQYF
TGTGCCAGCATAGAGGACAGCCCCTCCGGCGAGCAGTACTTC
>TRBV23-1|few|TRBJ2-1|TRBD2
CASSQGEVTSGRAHYNEQFF
TGCGCCAGCAGTCAGGGCGAAGTGACTAGCGGGAGGGCCCACTACAATGAGCAGTTCTTC
>TRBV3-1|many|TRBJ2-6|.
CASSDEISGANVLTF
TGTGCCAGCAGCGACGAAATCTCTGGGGCCAACGTCCTGACTTTC
>TRBV14|.|TRBJ1-2|.
CASSPLANYGYTF
TGTGCCAGCAGCCCCCTGGCCAACTATGGCTACACCTTC
>TRBV5-1|.|TRBJ2-5|.
CASSQEGGQQETQYF
TGCGCCAGCAGCCAGGAGGGGGGACAACAAGAGACCCAGTACTTC
>TRBV12-3/TRBV12-4|many|TRBJ2-4|.
CASGGSGQSNIQYF
TGTGCCAGCGGGGGAAGCGGCCAGTCTAACATTCAGTACTTC
>TRBV29-1|few|TRBJ2-7|.
CSVRIGAQEQYF
TGCAGCGTCCGGATAGGGGCCCAGGAGCAGTACTTC
>TRBV27|few|TRBJ1-6|.
CASSFGGIRSPLHF
TGTGCCAGCAGTTTTGGAGGGATTAGATCACCCCTCCACTTT
>TRBV20-1|.|TRBJ1-1|TRBD1
CSAPRDRGKGKAFF
TGCAGTGCTCCACGGGACAGGGGGAAGGGGAAAGCTTTCTTT
>TRBV7-2|many|TRBJ2-7|.
CASSLVGTEQYF
TGTGCCAGCAGCTTAGTGGGGACCGAGCAGTACTTC
>TRBV20-1|.|TRBJ2-1|TRBD2
CSARLAGEDEQFF
TGCAGTGCCAGACTAGCGGGAGAGGATGAGCAGTTCTTC
>TRBV6-2/TRBV6-3|few|TRBJ1-5|.
CASSRQVEGQPQHF
TGTGCCAGCAGCCGACAGGTCGAGGGTCAGCCCCAGCATTTT
>TRBV20-1|.|TRBJ2-7|.
CCALSRGAYEQYF
TGCTGTGCCCTTTCCAGGGGGGCCTACGAGCAGTACTTC
>TRBV5-5|few|TRBJ1-2|.
CASSFQIYDYGYTF
TGTGCCAGCAGCTTCCAAATTTACGACTATGGCTACACCTTC
>TRBV6-5|few|TRBJ2-2|TRBD2
CASSYLRSGEFGELFF
TGTGCCAGCAGTTACCTACGTAGCGGGGAGTTCGGGGAGCTGTTTTTT
>TRBV5-1|.|TRBJ2-1|TRBD1
CASSLFTGAYNEQFF
TGCGCCAGCAGCTTGTTTACAGGGGCATACAATGAGCAGTTCTTC
>TRBV7-6|.|TRBJ2-1|.
CASSLPSGVGDEQFF
TGTGCCAGCAGCCTACCCTCCGGGGTCGGCGATGAGCAGTTCTTC
>TRBV6-1|few|TRBJ2-1|TRBD2
CASSAARSGTSGISHNEQFF
TGTGCCAGCAGTGCCGCCCGCTCCGGGACTAGCGGGATTTCACACAATGAGCAGTTCTTC
>TRBV19|.|TRBJ2-7|.
CASIPGARGYEQYF
TGTGCCAGTATCCCAGGAGCCCGTGGCTACGAGCAGTACTTC
>TRBV20-1|few|TRBJ2-7|.
CSARDQGYSYEQYF
TGCAGTGCTCGAGATCAGGGGTACTCCTACGAGCAGTACTTC
>TRBV6-2/TRBV6-3|few|TRBJ1-1|.
CASSYLGSMNTEAFF
TGTGCCAGCAGTTACTTGGGATCTATGAACACTGAAGCTTTCTTT
>TRBV20-1|few|TRBJ2-6|.
CSARWGSGANVLTF
TGCAGTGCTAGATGGGGTTCTGGGGCCAACGTCCTGACTTTC
>TRBV7-6|.|TRBJ2-7|.
CASSLSVGLASSHEQYF
TGTGCCAGCAGCTTAAGTGTAGGGCTAGCGAGCAGCCACGAGCAGTACTTC
>TRBV14|few|TRBJ1-1|TRBD1
CASSTHRGYNTEAFF
TGTGCCAGCAGCACCCACAGGGGGTATAACACTGAAGCTTTCTTT
>TRBV15|many|TRBJ2-1|TRBD2
CATSRERGLAYNEQFF
TGTGCCACCAGCAGAGAAAGGGGACTAGCCTACAATGAGCAGTTCTTC
>TRBV7-3|.|TRBJ2-4|TRBD1
CASSPSGQGNIQYF
TGTGCCAGCAGCCCTTCTGGACAGGGGAACATTCAGTACTTC
>TRBV6-5|few|TRBJ2-3|.
CASSYSDGDTQYF
TGTGCCAGCAGTTACTCGGATGGAGATACGCAGTATTTT
>TRBV6-5|many|TRBJ2-1|TRBD2
CASSYSGLAGVNEQFF
TGTGCCAGCAGTTACTCGGGACTAGCGGGAGTCAATGAGCAGTTCTTC
>TRBV5-1|many|TRBJ2-7|TRBD2
CASSLGGTNAYEQYF
TGCGCCAGCAGCTTGGGGGGGACTAACGCCTACGAGCAGTACTTC
>TRBV3-1|.|TRBJ1-1|.
CASSQDRVRAFF
TGTGCCAGCAGCCAAGACAGGGTGCGGGCTTTCTTT
>TRBV29-1|few|TRBJ2-2|.
CSVGPPGGRELFF
TGCAGCGTTGGCCCGCCAGGGGGGCGGGAGCTGTTTTTT
>TRBV10-3|.|TRBJ2-2|TRBD2
CAISPRTGGANTGELFF
TGTGCCATCAGTCCTCGAACGGGAGGGGCGAACACCGGGGAGCTGTTTTTT
>TRBV19|.|TRBJ2-5|.
CASQGKGEETQYF
TGTGCCTCTCAGGGGAAGGGAGAAGAGACCCAGTACTTC
>TRBV6-2/TRBV6-3|.|TRBJ2-1|.
CASSDPPTNEQFF
TGTGCCAGCAGCGATCCCCCTACGAATGAGCAGTTCTTC
>TRBV12-3/TRBV12-4|.|TRBJ2-7|TRBD1
CASTSQTGAYEQYF
TGTGCCAGCACCTCCCAGACAGGGGCCTACGAGCAGTACTTC
>TRBV28|few|TRBJ2-1|TRBD1
CASMSLGQGANEQFF
TGTGCCAGCATGTCTTTGGGACAGGGGGCAAATGAGCAGTTCTTC
>TRBV5-5|few|TRBJ2-6|.
CASSFSLREGFSGANVLTF
TGTGCCAGCAGCTTCAGCCTAAGGGAAGGGTTCTCTGGGGCCAACGTCCTGACTTTC
>TRBV5-5|.|TRBJ2-7|TRBD1
CASSKPGQEYEQYF
TGTGCCAGCAGCAAGCCGGGACAGGAGTACGAGCAGTACTTC
>TRBV28|few|TRBJ2-3|TRBD2
CASGTSGSTDTQYF
TGTGCCAGCGGGACTAGCGGCAGCACAGATACGCAGTATTTT
>TRBV20-1|few|TRBJ2-1|TRBD2
CSAKGRRTSGRASYNEQFF
TGCAGTGCTAAGGGGCGACGGACTAGCGGGAGGGCTTCCTACAATGAGCAGTTCTTC
>TRBV6-2/TRBV6-3|few|TRBJ2-7|.
CASRYGQHYEQYF
TGTGCCAGCCGTTACGGACAGCACTACGAGCAGTACTTC
>TRBV9|few|TRBJ2-5|.
CASSVRPAESGSYQETQYF
TGTGCCAGCAGCGTAAGGCCAGCGGAAAGCGGGTCGTACCAAGAGACCCAGTACTTC
>TRBV20-1|.|TRBJ2-5|.
CSARGVTETQYF
TGCAGTGCTAGAGGGGTCACAGAGACCCAGTACTTC
>TRBV7-6|.|TRBJ2-7|.
CASSLAAAGEQYF
TGTGCCAGCAGCTTAGCCGCGGCCGGCGAGCAGTACTTC
>TRBV7-2|.|TRBJ2-7|.
CASSYPYPGNSYEKYF
TGTGCCAGCAGCTACCCGTACCCAGGGAACTCCTACGAGAAGTACTTC
>TRBV7-9|few|TRBJ1-6|.
CASSSTAFTLHF
TGTGCCAGCAGCTCCACGGCCTTCACCCTCCACTTT
>TRBV12-3/TRBV12-4|.|TRBJ2-1|.
CASSFQLALDNEQFF
TGTGCCAGCAGTTTTCAACTAGCCTTGGACAATGAGCAGTTCTTC
>TRBV11-2|.|TRBJ2-4|TRBD2
CASSLVSLAGGSNIQYF
TGTGCCAGCAGCTTAGTCTCACTAGCGGGAGGATCAAACATTCAGTACTTC
>TRBV5-1|.|TRBJ1-5|.
CASSFDGGNQPQHF
TGCGCCAGCAGCTTCGATGGGGGCAATCAGCCCCAGCATTTT
>TRBV20-1|.|TRBJ2-1|TRBD2
CSALKGLRRTSGYNEQFF
TGCAGTGCCCTCAAGGGGCTCAGAAGAACTAGCGGGTACAATGAGCAGTTCTTC
>TRBV5-5|few|TRBJ1-1|.
CASSLMGEGRQVTEAFF
TGTGCCAGCAGCTTGATGGGAGAGGGGCGCCAGGTCACTGAAGCTTTCTTT
>TRBV27|.|TRBJ1-5|.
CASSFEGSNQPQHF
TGTGCCAGCAGTTTCGAGGGTAGCAATCAGCCCCAGCATTTT
>TRBV19|few|TRBJ1-5|.
CASSRGGYGSNQPQHF
TGTGCCAGTAGTAGGGGAGGGTACGGTAGCAATCAGCCCCAGCATTTT